The 24 T cell receptor beta chains presented below share a single source sample, sequenced in a study of long-term antiretroviral therapy in people with HIV. Sequencing used immunoSEQ v3.0 at survey level. The data were produced by immunoSEQ multiplex PCR, yet TCRdb's version contains in-frame clones alone and is incomplete. The sample yields about 17,000 clones, 70% to 90% seen once. The sample was unsorted PBMCs, taken 0.1 years before starting antiretroviral therapy. Receptors originate from a young man with HIV.

The genes are TRBV7-9 and TRBJ2-5, with 14 positions matching TRBD2. Germline CDR1 SEHNR, CDR2 FQNEAQ (reference sequence). Trimming cost V 3 bases and J 5 bases; bases outside gene matches: 5. The CDR3 totals 16 residues. The DNA for the CDR3 is TGTGCCAGCAGCTTTCGACTAGCGGGGGGGTTGGAGACCCAGTACTTC. Translation gives CASSFRLAGGLETQYF.

In this sample, this clone turned up a few times. Here the CDR3 DNA reads TGCGCCAGCAGCCAAGATTTGAATAGCAATCAGCCCCAGCATTTT. It is translated as CASSQDLNSNQPQHF. The rearrangement joins TRBV4-3 to TRBJ1-5; D unclear. Trimming removed 0 bases from V and 0 bases from J, with 6 bases in between. There are 15 residues in the CDR3. Germline V gene lookup returns CDR1 LGHNA and CDR2 YSLEER.

This chain connects TRBV28 to TRBJ2-7, with 7 bases that match TRBD1. The CDR3 is 13 amino acids. Looked up from germline, CDR1 is MDHEN and CDR2 is SYDVKM. J was trimmed by 6 bases and V by 6 bases; bases with no gene match: 8. This CDR3 is CASSLTAGGEQYF. DNA of the CDR3: TGTGCCAGCAGCCTCACGGCAGGGGGCGAGCAGTACTTC.

The V call is TRBV6-6, the J call TRBJ2-2; 7 positions agree with TRBD1. Germline V gene data show CDR1 as MNHNY and CDR2 as SVGAGI (reference sequence). V was pared by 2 bases and J by 7 bases, with 10 bases of the junction left unmatched. This CDR3 comprises 16 residues. The CDR3 protein is CASSYGVGGEIGELFF. The DNA of the CDR3 is TGTGCCAGCAGTTACGGCGTAGGGGGCGAAATCGGGGAGCTGTTTTTT.

The chain combines TRBV4-1 with TRBJ2-4, with TRBD2 matching 9 bases. J lost 5 bases, V lost 4 bases, and 3 bases had no gene match. CDR1 and CDR2 from the germline V gene are MGHRA and YSYEKL. The CDR3 totals 14 residues. CDR3 protein: CASSLWTSENIQYF. The CDR3 DNA sequence: TGCGCCAGCAGCCTCTGGACTAGCGAAAACATTCAGTACTTC.

This clone was counted between two and nine times. This chain uses TRBV9 with TRBJ1-1, with 7 positions matching TRBD1. Germline-derived CDR1 and CDR2 are SGDLS and YYNGEE. The CDR3 contains 14 residues. Unmatched junction bases numbered 6, after V lost 3 bases and J lost 4 bases. The CDR3 DNA reads as TGTGCCAGCAGCGCCACCTCAGGGGGCACTGAAGCTTTCTTT. As protein: CASSATSGGTEAFF.

CDR3 nucleotides: TGTGCCAGCAGCGAGGAAATTAGCCGCTCCTACAATGAGCAGTTCTTC. Amino acid sequence: CASSEEISRSYNEQFF. The rearrangement joins TRBV2 to TRBJ2-1; D is unresolved. The CDR3 consists of 16 residues. The V and J ends lost 6 bases and 0 bases respectively, with 15 bases between them. CDR1 is SNHLY, CDR2 FYNNEI, per germline.

The chain recombines TRBV18 with TRBJ1-1; D is ambiguous. The V gene's germline CDR1 is KGHSH and CDR2 LQKENI. CDR3 size: 14 residues. V was pared by 1 base and J by 4 bases, with 10 bases between. The CDR3 reads CASSPLGDGTEAFF. CDR3 nucleotide sequence: TGTGCCAGCTCACCACTAGGAGACGGCACTGAAGCTTTCTTT.

This clone appeared once. The chain joins TRBV9 to TRBJ1-1; 8 bases line up with TRBD1. There are 15 residues in the CDR3. The trim removed 5 bases at V and 11 bases at J, leaving 17 bases unmatched. Germline V lookup: CDR1 SGDLS, CDR2 YYNGEE. The DNA of the CDR3 is TGTGCCAGCAGGCCCAAGGACAGGGCCCTTGGGATCGCTTTCTTT. Encoded protein: CASRPKDRALGIAFF. The full variable domain, completed using reference TRBV9 and TRBJ1-1, is DSGVTQTPKHLITATGQRVTLRCSPRSGDLSVYWYQQSLDQGLQFLIQYYNGEERAKGNILERFSAQQFPDLHSELNLSSLELGDSALYFCASRPKDRALGIAFFGQGTRLTVV.

V and J are TRBV19 and TRBJ1-5, with D perhaps TRBD1 (6 bases). Deletions cut 6 bases from V and 2 bases from J, with 14 bases between. From germline, CDR1 is LNHDA and CDR2 SQIVND (reference sequence). This CDR3 has 15 amino acids. In nucleotides, the CDR3 is TGTGCCAGTAGCCTGACAGGATGGGGCAATCAGCCCCAGCATTTT. Its translation is CASSLTGWGNQPQHF.

The chain employs TRBV27 and TRBJ2-5; D is unresolved. The CDR3 length is 13 residues. The germline gives CDR1 MNHEY, CDR2 SMNVEV (reference sequence). With 2 bases removed from V and 5 bases from J, the gap between germline ends came to 9 bases. This CDR3 reads CASSLLGRETQYF. DNA of the CDR3: TGTGCCAGCAGTTTACTAGGGCGGGAGACCCAGTACTTC.

The chain recombines TRBV6-5 with TRBJ2-7; D not certain. Between the trimmed V and J ends, which lost 6 bases and 0 bases, there was a span of 12 bases. The CDR3 runs to 14 residues. Germline CDR1 MNHEY, CDR2 SVGAGI. CDR3 in amino acids: CASRYDPSSYEQYF. The CDR3 nucleotides are TGTGCCAGCAGATACGACCCGAGCTCCTACGAGCAGTACTTC.

The CDR3 bases are TGTGCCAGCAGCCTCGATGGGAGTTTACGGGAGGGCTATGGCTACACCTTC. This encodes CASSLDGSLREGYGYTF. V and J are TRBV7-9 and TRBJ1-2; D uncertain. CDR3 size: 17 residues. The germline gives CDR1 SEHNR, CDR2 FQNEAQ (reference sequence). The ends were cut back, 5 bases at V and 4 bases at J, with 23 bases in the middle.

The chain couples TRBV4-3 to TRBJ2-4; no firm D call. Trimming took off 2 bases at V and 0 bases at J, with 8 bases between the two ends. This CDR3 region has 15 residues. Germline V gene lookup returns CDR1 LGHNA and CDR2 YSLEER. The CDR3: CASSQTTVAKNIQYF. The CDR3 DNA is TGCGCCAGCAGCCAAACGACGGTAGCCAAAAACATTCAGTACTTC.

This chain connects TRBV7-9 to TRBJ2-2; D gene ambiguous. The CDR3 sequence is 18 residues long. V dropped 3 bases and J dropped 2 bases, with 19 bases sitting between them. In germline, CDR1 is SEHNR, CDR2 FQNEAQ (reference sequence). The CDR3 DNA is TGTGCCAGCAGCTTGGACCCTAGGCCGCTTTTCAACACCGGGGAGCTGTTTTTT. It encodes CASSLDPRPLFNTGELFF.

This chain connects TRBV4-2 to TRBJ2-1; TRBD2 agrees at 10 bases. The CDR3 is 14 amino acids. Germline V gene data show CDR1 as LGHNA and CDR2 as YNFKEQ. The junction had 5 bases not matched to a gene; V was cut back by 7 bases and J by 5 bases. Here the CDR3 reads CASKRTSGHNEQFF. CDR3 DNA sequence: TGTGCCAGCAAGAGGACTAGCGGCCACAATGAGCAGTTCTTC.

This clone has only a few counts. The J gene is TRBJ2-7, the V gene TRBV9, with 8 nucleotides matching TRBD2. V lost 6 bases to trimming and J lost 3 bases; unmatched junction nucleotides: 8. Germline V gene lookup returns CDR1 SGDLS and CDR2 YYNGEE. The CDR3 is 14 amino acids. CDR3: CASTVGRDNYEQYF. CDR3 DNA sequence: TGTGCCAGCACCGTCGGGAGGGACAACTACGAGCAGTACTTC.

The chain employs TRBV4-2 and TRBJ1-2, with no clear D. The V gene lost 1 base and the J gene lost 4 bases, with 13 bases spanning the gap. CDR1 is LGHNA and CDR2 is YNFKEQ in the germline V gene. This CDR3 comprises 15 residues. The CDR3 reads CASSQANSLSYGYTF. The CDR3 nucleotides read TGTGCCAGCAGCCAAGCTAACAGTCTGTCCTATGGCTACACCTTC.

The chain employs TRBV19 and TRBJ2-1, with 9 positions matching TRBD2. Trimming took 6 bases from V and 1 from J; bases not matched to a gene: 10. This CDR3 has 17 residues. Germline lookup yields CDR1 LNHDA and CDR2 SQIVND (reference sequence). In DNA, the CDR3 is TGTGCCAGTAGCGGGCTTAGCGGGAGATGGTCCTACAATGAGCAGTTCTTC. It is translated as CASSGLSGRWSYNEQFF.

The chain couples TRBV2 to TRBJ2-1; 10 bases line up with TRBD2. This CDR3 has 15 amino acids. Germline CDR1 reads SNHLY; CDR2 reads FYNNEI. V was clipped by 5 bases and J by 4 bases; unmatched bases: 5. The DNA for the CDR3 is TGTGCCAGCAGTTCTTCTAGCGGGGGTTACAATGAGCAGTTCTTC. This translates into CASSSSSGGYNEQFF.

Remarks on this clone: One end of the junction does not line up with germline, which may come from a read error. The V call is TRBV5-1, the J call TRBJ1-5; no firm D call. This CDR3 is 14 amino acids long. In germline, CDR1 is SGHRS, CDR2 YFSETQ. The CDR3 sequence: CASRSEADVQPWNF. CDR3 sequence (DNA): TGCGCCAGCCGCTCCGAGGCCGACGTCCAGCCCTGGAATTTT.

The chain recombines TRBV7-2 with TRBJ2-7; no clear D gene. CDR3 length equals 12 residues. V lost 5 bases and J lost 6, with 11 bases in between. Germline V gives CDR1 SGHTA, CDR2 FQGNSA. CDR3 loop: CASSPWGLEQYF. CDR3 nucleotides: TGTGCCAGCAGCCCGTGGGGTCTCGAGCAGTACTTC. The full variable domain, its missing parts supplied by reference TRBV7-2 and TRBJ2-7, is GAGVSQSPSNKVTEKGKDVELRCDPISGHTALYWYRQSLGQGLEFLIYFQGNSAPDKSGLPSDRFSAERTGGSVSTLTIQRTQQEDSAVYLCASSPWGLEQYFGPGTRLTVT.

J is TRBJ2-7 and V is TRBV2; 9 bases are shared with TRBD2. Losses at the gene ends were 7 bases for V and 5 bases for J; bases not matched to a gene: 12. The CDR3 covers 15 residues. Germline assignment: CDR1 SNHLY and CDR2 FYNNEI. This chain's CDR3 is CASIDRSGSMHEQYF. The CDR3 DNA reads as TGTGCCAGCATAGACCGTAGCGGGAGTATGCACGAGCAGTACTTC. The whole variable domain, filled in from reference TRBV2 and TRBJ2-7, reads EPEVTQTPSHQVTQMGQEVILRCVPISNHLYFYWYRQILGQKVEFLVSFYNNEISEKSEIFDDQFSVERPDGSNFTLKIRSTKLEDSAMYFCASIDRSGSMHEQYFGPGTRLTVT.

The rearrangement links TRBV7-3 to TRBJ1-1, with 8 bases matching TRBD1. The CDR3 runs 12 residues. Germline CDR1 reads SGHTA; CDR2 reads FQGTGA. J lost 11 bases, V lost 5 bases, and 7 bases had no gene match. The CDR3 DNA is TGTGCCAGCAGCGCTGGGACAGGACAGGCTTTCTTT. Translation gives CASSAGTGQAFF. The full variable domain, its missing parts supplied by reference TRBV7-3 and TRBJ1-1, is GAGVSQTPSNKVTEKGKYVELRCDPISGHTALYWYRQSLGQGPEFLIYFQGTGAADDSGLPNDRFFAVRPEGSVSTLKIQRTERGDSAVYLCASSAGTGQAFFGQGTRLTVV.